The 15 T cell receptor beta chains listed next were all sequenced from one sample in a study of shared clonotypes between healthy human individuals. Terminally differentiated effector memory CD45RA+ cells were excluded from the naive CD8 cells, which were CD45RO-negative and positively selected for CCR7. Libraries were prepared by immunoSEQ multiplex PCR; TCRdb keeps only in-frame clonotypes and omits some of them. This sample has under 2,000,000 clones, with about 95% found just once. Sequenced material: naive CD8+ T cells sorted from blood. The source of these receptors is a man aged 18 to 29 in good health.

The J gene is TRBJ2-3, the V gene TRBV7-6, with TRBD1 matching 7 bases. J gave up 0 bases and V 6 bases, and 12 bases lay outside the gene matches. Germline V gene data show CDR1 as SGHVS and CDR2 as FNYEAQ. CDR3 length: 17 residues. Written as DNA, the CDR3 is TGTGCCAGCAGTCCTTATTCGACAGGGACCAGCACAGATACGCAGTATTTT. Protein product: CASSPYSTGTSTDTQYF.

CDR3 in DNA: TGTGCCAGCAGCTTAGAGGCCTCGGGGACTGAAGCTTTCTTT. Protein sequence: CASSLEASGTEAFF. The chain recombines TRBV13 with TRBJ1-1; D gene uncertain. This CDR3 is 14 amino acids long. In germline, CDR1 is PRHDT, CDR2 FYEKMQ (reference sequence). Deletions cut 1 base from V and 5 bases from J, with 11 bases between. The full variable domain, rest sourced from reference TRBV13 and TRBJ1-1, is AAGVIQSPRHLIKEKRETATLKCYPIPRHDTVYWYQQGPGQDPQFLISFYEKMQSDKGSIPDRFSAQQFSDYHSELNMSSLELGDSALYFCASSLEASGTEAFFGQGTRLTVV.

The rearrangement links TRBV10-1 to TRBJ2-7; perhaps TRBD2 as D (6 bases). The length of the CDR3 is 15 residues. CDR1 and CDR2 from the germline V gene are WNHNN and SYGVQD (reference sequence). V lost 6 bases and J lost 7, with 22 bases in between. CDR3 coding DNA: TGCGCCAGCAGCGACGGGGGACTCCCAGGAGGGGAGCAGTACTTC. This encodes CASSDGGLPGGEQYF.

This clone was seen a single time. V and J are TRBV4-3 and TRBJ1-1; possible D gene TRBD1, 5 bases. The CDR3 sequence is 15 residues long. From germline, CDR1 is LGHNA and CDR2 YSLEER. V dropped 0 bases and J dropped 9 bases, with 17 bases sitting between them. In DNA, the CDR3 is TGCGCCAGCAGCCAAGAAAGTATGGGGACTTTTAAAGCTTTCTTT. Translation: CASSQESMGTFKAFF.

With respect to this clone: Within the sample, other DNA sequences also encode this same CDR3. The CDR3, as DNA: TGCGCCAGCAGCTTGGAAGGGAATGAGCAGTTCTTC. Amino acid sequence: CASSLEGNEQFF. V is TRBV5-1 and J is TRBJ2-1; D uncertain. V lost 0 bases to trimming and J lost 7 bases, with 5 bases between them. Germline V CDR1 and CDR2: SGHRS, YFSETQ. The CDR3 runs to 12 residues. The complete variable domain, with remaining parts taken from reference TRBV5-1 and TRBJ2-1, reads KAGVTQTPRYLIKTRGQQVTLSCSPISGHRSVSWYQQTPGQGLQFLFEYFSETQRNKGNFPGRFSGRQFSNSRSEMNVSTLELGDSALYLCASSLEGNEQFFGPGTRLTVL.

This chain uses TRBV13 with TRBJ2-7; 8 bases are a match to TRBD1. V lost 4 bases and J lost 3; bases outside the gene matches: 5. CDR1 is PRHDT, CDR2 FYEKMQ, per germline (reference sequence). This CDR3 is 14 amino acids long. The CDR3 coding sequence is TGTGCCAGCAGCTCTCGGACAGGGTACTACGAGCAGTACTTC. Translated, it gives CASSSRTGYYEQYF.

V and J are TRBV27 and TRBJ2-7, with D perhaps matching TRBD2 (7 bases). Trimming pared 8 bases from V and 2 bases from J, leaving 16 bases between. Germline V gene data show CDR1 as MNHEY and CDR2 as SMNVEV (reference sequence). The CDR3 is made up of 14 amino acids. The CDR3: CASRPGGGPYEQYF. The DNA for the CDR3 is TGTGCCAGCCGTCCTGGCGGGGGCCCCTACGAGCAGTACTTC.

The V and J genes are TRBV2 and TRBJ2-3; 10 bases fit TRBD2. CDR1 is SNHLY, CDR2 FYNNEI, per germline. This CDR3 region has 14 residues. V trimming: 9 bases; J trimming: 3 bases; junction bases outside the gene matches: 6. The CDR3 loop reads CAREILAGTDTQYF. CDR3 DNA: TGTGCCAGGGAGATACTAGCGGGGACAGATACGCAGTATTTT.

The gene calls are TRBV6-1 and TRBJ2-4, with unresolved D. The CDR3 spans 13 residues. V dropped 3 bases and J dropped 8 bases, with 11 bases sitting between them. Germline lookup yields CDR1 MNHNS and CDR2 SASEGT. CDR3 sequence (DNA): TGTGCCAGCAGTGAGTATCAGCTCTACATTCAGTACTTC. Encoded protein: CASSEYQLYIQYF.

The chain uses TRBV28 and TRBJ1-5; D is ambiguous. Germline values: CDR1 MDHEN, CDR2 SYDVKM. The germline V and J ends were trimmed by 6 bases and 3 bases, with 12 bases remaining between them. This CDR3 has 14 residues. Here the CDR3 DNA reads TGTGCCAGCAGCTTGGACGAGAACAATCAGCCCCAGCATTTT. It yields the protein CASSLDENNQPQHF.

This sequence joins TRBV7-8 and TRBJ2-3, with 8 bases aligning to TRBD2. Germline CDR1 reads SGHVS; CDR2 reads FQNEAQ. The CDR3 spans 15 residues. V trimming: 5 bases; J trimming: 2 bases; junction bases outside the gene matches: 6. The chain's CDR3 is CASSAMRGATDTQYF. The CDR3 DNA follows: TGTGCCAGCAGCGCGATGCGGGGGGCCACAGATACGCAGTATTTT.

This rearrangement joins TRBV7-9 to TRBJ2-7, with D tentatively TRBD2 (7 bases). Germline V gene data show CDR1 as SEHNR and CDR2 as FQNEAQ (reference sequence). V was pared by 6 bases and J by 4 bases, with 16 bases between. This CDR3 is built from 14 residues. Here the CDR3 reads CASRSPGGSYEQYF. CDR3 bases: TGTGCCAGCAGGTCCCCGGGGGGCTCATACGAGCAGTACTTC.

V usage is TRBV5-1 and J usage is TRBJ2-7; no clear D gene. Germline V gene sequence: CDR1 SGHRS, CDR2 YFSETQ. Deletions cut 1 base from V and 6 bases from J, with 11 bases between. The CDR3 totals 13 residues. CDR3: CASSLNGFSEQYF. CDR3 sequence (DNA): TGCGCCAGCAGCTTGAACGGATTCTCCGAGCAGTACTTC.

J is TRBJ2-2 and V is TRBV5-6; D unresolved. Germline lookup yields CDR1 SGHDT and CDR2 YYEEEE. The V end was cut by 4 bases, the J end by 7 bases, with 11 bases between. This CDR3 region has 13 residues. The CDR3 nucleotides are TGTGCCAGCAGCCCAGGAAGAGGCGGGGAGCTGTTTTTT. Translation: CASSPGRGGELFF. The full variable domain, rest sourced from reference TRBV5-6 and TRBJ2-2, is DAGVTQSPTHLIKTRGQQVTLRCSPKSGHDTVSWYQQALGQGPQFIFQYYEEEERQRGNFPDRFSGHQFPNYSSELNVNALLLGDSALYLCASSPGRGGELFFGEGSRLTVL.

V usage is TRBV7-8 and J usage is TRBJ2-5; 15 bases agree with TRBD2. Germline V gene sequence: CDR1 SGHVS, CDR2 FQNEAQ. The CDR3 runs 15 residues. J was trimmed by 5 bases and V by 8 bases; bases with no gene match: 6. CDR3 DNA: TGTGCCAGCCGGGGACTAGCGGGAGGTAGTGAGACCCAGTACTTC. It encodes CASRGLAGGSETQYF.